These 22 T cell receptor beta chains originate from one sample sequenced in a study of blood T cells in healthy people across ages. Through a sample-barcoded 5' primer and a J-beta primer mix, a second PCR was run for roughly 6 to 11 cycles. TCRdb re-called the 5' RACE reads through MiXCR, storing one row per CDR3 protein. The sample includes 1.5 million to 2 million distinct CDR3 sequences, about 39% seen only once; the top ten take more than 20%. The specimen was blood. The receptors come from a human donor in good health.

The chain recombines TRBV28 with TRBJ1-2, with 9 bases fitting TRBD1. With V trimmed by 3 bases and J by 4 bases, 9 bases remained unmatched. Germline V gene sequence: CDR1 MDHEN, CDR2 SYDVKM. The CDR3 spans 16 residues. The CDR3: CASSLPGQGGSYGYTF. The CDR3 DNA reads TGTGCCAGCAGTTTGCCGGGACAGGGCGGTAGCTATGGCTACACCTTC.

A remark on this clonotype: One end of the junction varies from germline; a read error may be responsible. This sequence joins TRBV7-2 and TRBJ2-7; 10 bases line up with TRBD2. The CDR3 extends over 14 amino acids. Germline assignment: CDR1 SGHTA and CDR2 FQGNSA. The CDR3 region has the DNA TGTGCCAGCAACTTAGCGGGGGGTGGCTACGAGCAGTACTTC. It is translated as CASNLAGGGYEQYF.

This clonotype was seen more than once but under ten times. A much larger clone sits a single nucleotide away, making a read error possible. The chain is built from TRBV20-1 and TRBJ1-1, with D uncertain. CDR1 DFQATT and CDR2 SNEGSKA come from the germline V gene (reference sequence). V was pared by 4 bases and J by 1 base, with 4 bases between. This CDR3 has 11 amino acids. CDR3 region: CSAIGNTEAFF. DNA of the CDR3: TGCAGTGCTATAGGGAACACTGAAGCTTTCTTT.

This clonotype has only one observation. The chain links TRBV6-2 or TRBV6-3 to TRBJ1-5; TRBD1 might be the D (6 bases). Per the germline V gene, CDR1 is MNHEY and CDR2 is SVGEGT. The CDR3 is 15 amino acids. V shed 1 base and J shed 7 bases, with 14 bases lying between them. CDR3 residues: CASSYLGGGAQPQHF. The DNA of the CDR3 is TGTGCCAGCAGTTACTTAGGCGGGGGGGCACAGCCCCAGCATTTT.

This clonotype was observed a few times. The chain has TRBV5-1 and TRBJ2-4; possibly TRBD2 for D (6 bases). The CDR3 consists of 14 residues. V lost 1 base to trimming and J lost 13 bases, with 18 bases between them. Per the germline V gene, CDR1 is SGHRS and CDR2 is YFSETQ. The CDR3 nucleotides read TGCGCCAGCAGCTTGACAGCGGGCAGTCGGGAGCAGTACTTC. This gives the protein CASSLTAGSREQYF.

This rearrangement joins TRBV7-9 to TRBJ2-7; no definite D call. Trimming left V 3 bases short and J 5 bases short, with 8 bases between. Germline V gene data show CDR1 as SEHNR and CDR2 as FQNEAQ (reference sequence). The CDR3 has 12 amino acids. In DNA form, the CDR3 reads TGTGCCAGCAGCTTTTCGGCGAACGAGCAGTACTTC. As protein: CASSFSANEQYF.

The genes are TRBV6-2 or TRBV6-3 and TRBJ2-1; D unresolved. Germline V CDR1 and CDR2: MNHEY, SVGEGT. Trimming left V 3 bases short and J 15 bases short, with 15 bases between. The CDR3 has 12 amino acids. The CDR3 here is CASSYTKFILFF. The DNA for the CDR3 is TGTGCCAGCAGTTATACAAAATTTATATTGTTCTTC.

This chain connects TRBV20-1 to TRBJ2-7, with D possibly being TRBD2 (6 bases). Between the trimmed V and J ends, which lost 6 bases and 0 bases, there was a span of 12 bases. Looked up from germline, CDR1 is DFQATT and CDR2 is SNEGSKA (reference sequence). This CDR3 region has 13 residues. The CDR3 sequence is CSAPREASYEQYF. The DNA of the CDR3 is TGCAGTGCCCCGAGGGAGGCCTCCTACGAGCAGTACTTC.

This sequence joins TRBV7-3 and TRBJ1-6, with D maybe TRBD1 (5 bases). Germline CDR1 reads SGHTA; CDR2 reads FQGTGA. CDR3 length: 15 amino acids. Deletions cut 4 bases from V and 5 bases from J, with 12 bases between. The CDR3 DNA follows: TGTGCCAGCAGCTCCCAGGGTTCGGATAATTCACCCCTCCACTTT. It yields the protein CASSSQGSDNSPLHF. Using reference TRBV7-3 and TRBJ1-6 for the parts outside the CDR3, the full variable domain is GAGVSQTPSNKVTEKGKYVELRCDPISGHTALYWYRQSLGQGPEFLIYFQGTGAADDSGLPNDRFFAVRPEGSVSTLKIQRTERGDSAVYLCASSSQGSDNSPLHFGNGTRLTVT.

The V and J genes are TRBV27 and TRBJ2-7; 9 positions agree with TRBD2. Losses at the gene ends were 10 bases for V and 1 base for J; bases not matched to a gene: 8. From germline, CDR1 is MNHEY and CDR2 SMNVEV (reference sequence). The CDR3 is 14 residues long. CDR3 sequence: CATGSLAGSYEQYF. The DNA of the CDR3 is TGTGCCACCGGATCACTAGCGGGTTCCTACGAGCAGTACTTC.

The chain carries TRBV7-9 and TRBJ1-2, with D perhaps matching TRBD1 (5 bases). The length of the CDR3 is 13 residues. Per germline, CDR1 SEHNR and CDR2 FQNEAQ (reference sequence). V lost 6 bases to trimming and J lost 4 bases, with 12 bases between them. Here the CDR3 reads CASSTGAAYGYTF. The CDR3 DNA reads as TGTGCCAGCAGTACCGGGGCGGCCTATGGCTACACCTTC. Drawing the rest from reference TRBV7-9 and TRBJ1-2, the complete variable domain is DTGVSQNPRHKITKRGQNVTFRCDPISEHNRLYWYRQTLGQGPEFLTYFQNEAQLEKSRLLSDRFSAERPKGSFSTLEIQRTEQGDSAMYLCASSTGAAYGYTFGSGTRLTVV.

This chain joins TRBV20-1 and TRBJ1-1; D possibly corresponds to TRBD1 (6 bases). CDR3 length: 11 amino acids. V shed 3 bases and J shed 7 bases, with 9 bases lying between them. The germline CDR1 and CDR2 sequences are DFQATT and SNEGSKA (reference sequence). The CDR3 region has the DNA TGCAGTGCTAGCGGACAGCTTGAAGCTTTCTTT. Amino acid sequence: CSASGQLEAFF.

The CDR3 sequence is CSVEVNREADGYTF. For the CDR3, the DNA is TGCAGCGTTGAAGTCAACAGGGAAGCGGATGGCTACACCTTC. V and J are TRBV29-1 and TRBJ1-2; tentatively, D is TRBD1 (6 bases). V was cut by 1 base and J by 6 bases, with 15 bases left in between. The CDR3 is 14 residues long. The germline V gene encodes CDR1 SQVTM and CDR2 ANQGSEA. Together with reference TRBV29-1 and TRBJ1-2, the CDR3 gives the full variable domain: SAVISQKPSRDICQRGTSLTIQCQVDSQVTMMFWYRQQPGQSLTLIATANQGSEATYESGFVIDKFPISRPNLTFSTLTVSNMSPEDSSIYLCSVEVNREADGYTFGSGTRLTVV.

Only a few counts were recorded for this clonotype. The chain couples TRBV9 to TRBJ2-3; D remains ambiguous. CDR3 size: 14 residues. Germline V lookup: CDR1 SGDLS, CDR2 YYNGEE. The V end was cut by 3 bases, the J end by 3 bases, with 11 bases between. As DNA, the CDR3 is TGTGCCAGCAGCGCTCATACACCTACAGATACGCAGTATTTT. Protein product: CASSAHTPTDTQYF.

The chain links TRBV5-5 to TRBJ1-5; unclear D gene. The V gene lost 5 bases and the J gene lost 7 bases, with 13 bases spanning the gap. This CDR3 contains 13 residues. The germline V gene encodes CDR1 SGHKS and CDR2 YYEKEE (reference sequence). CDR3 bases: TGTGCCAGCAGTTCATCGGGTGGGCAGCCCCAGCATTTT. It yields the protein CASSSSGGQPQHF.

This chain links TRBV6-2 or TRBV6-3 with TRBJ1-1; a possible D gene is TRBD1 (6 bases). The CDR3 is 15 amino acids. The germline V and J ends were trimmed by 7 bases and 1 base, with 16 bases remaining between them. Germline lookup yields CDR1 MNHEY and CDR2 SVGEGT. DNA for the CDR3: TGTGCCAGCACCTTTACGGACAGCTGGAACACTGAAGCTTTCTTT. Protein sequence: CASTFTDSWNTEAFF.

This clonotype was detected ten times or more. This chain joins TRBV29-1 and TRBJ2-5; a weak D match, TRBD1 (5 bases). The V gene's germline CDR1 is SQVTM and CDR2 ANQGSEA. The CDR3 covers 13 residues. The V and J ends lost 4 bases and 1 base respectively, with 10 bases between them. CDR3 DNA sequence: TGCAGCGTTGGAGGCAGGGCCCAAGAGACCCAGTACTTC. Its translation: CSVGGRAQETQYF.

This clonotype was observed a handful of times. The chain uses TRBV7-7 and TRBJ2-1; D may be TRBD1 (6 bases). Trimming pared 5 bases from V and 2 bases from J, leaving 16 bases between. Germline V gene data show CDR1 as SSHAT and CDR2 as FNYEAQ (reference sequence). This CDR3 has 16 amino acids. DNA of the CDR3: TGTGCCAGCAGCCCCTTGGGGACACCTACCTACAATGAGCAGTTCTTC. Translating it yields CASSPLGTPTYNEQFF. Full variable domain (outside the CDR3, taken from reference TRBV7-7 and TRBJ2-1): GAGVSQSPRYKVTKRGQDVTLRCDPISSHATLYWYQQALGQGPEFLTYFNYEAQPDKSGLPSDRFSAERPEGSISTLTIQRTEQRDSAMYRCASSPLGTPTYNEQFFGPGTRLTVL.

This clonotype was seen at least ten times. The chain links TRBV29-1 to TRBJ2-1; 7 bases align to TRBD1. There are 13 residues in the CDR3. The V and J ends lost 6 bases and 5 bases, in that order; junction bases with no gene match: 7. The V gene's germline CDR1 is SQVTM and CDR2 ANQGSEA. The CDR3 is CSVHRGTNNEQFF. The CDR3 DNA sequence: TGCAGCGTCCACAGGGGTACTAACAATGAGCAGTTCTTC.

The V call is TRBV2, the J call TRBJ2-3, with 7 bases matching TRBD2. V lost 9 bases to trimming and J lost 2 bases; unmatched junction nucleotides: 14. This CDR3 spans 16 amino acids. From germline, CDR1 is SNHLY and CDR2 FYNNEI. The CDR3 loop reads CARNRLERGYTDTQYF. The DNA of the CDR3 is TGTGCCAGGAATCGGTTGGAGCGGGGCTACACAGATACGCAGTATTTT.

The chain is built from TRBV2 and TRBJ2-1, with TRBD2 identical over 7 bases. This CDR3 is built from 14 residues. Germline CDR1 SNHLY, CDR2 FYNNEI. The junction had 5 bases not matched to a gene; V was cut back by 3 bases and J by 6 bases. The chain's CDR3 is CASSEAGRVNEQFF. For the CDR3, the DNA is TGTGCCAGCAGTGAGGCAGGGAGGGTCAATGAGCAGTTCTTC.

This clonotype was seen only once. At one end the junction does not follow the germline gene, possibly because of a read error. The chain employs TRBV4-2 and TRBJ2-1, with 8 bases aligning to TRBD1. CDR1 and CDR2 (germline): LGHNA, YNFKEQ. This CDR3 contains 13 residues. CDR3 protein: CVSSQAGGYEQFF. CDR3 in DNA: TGTGTCAGCAGCCAAGCAGGGGGCTATGAGCAGTTCTTC.